Described below is a single TCR beta chain sequence and its context. This clone appeared a single time. Which antigen it targets is not known. No base-level quality is on record; no much larger clone is a single base apart. The data were obtained in a study of blood T cell repertoires in COVID-19 (dated by TCRdb to the early 2020s). For the wider study: The collaborator samples originated in the United States, Italy and Spain and spanned the acute and convalescent phases of COVID-19. The prospective study material was composed of cDNA or gDNA derived from T cells, B-cell-depleted T cells, or PBMCs. The dataset comprised deeply sampled blood TCRbeta repertoires from subjects exposed to, actively infected with, or recovered from COVID-19. The repertoires were released in a freely available public database intended as a resource for research on the immune response to SARS-CoV-2. Samples were obtained from the ongoing ImmuneRACE study (first 160 participants) and from about 1,300 subjects provided by 6 global collaborators. Sample metadata almost always included a de-identified subject ID, COVID-19 status, age in years and sex. Where HLA class I and class II types were available, the types were taken from metadata supplied by the sample provider, not from assay-based typing. The paper's findings and limits, for the study overall: How much clinical and demographic metadata was included differed by source and by participant, and the metadata was provided uncurated.

TCRbeta CDR3 regions were amplified from genomic DNA using the immunoSEQ Assay, a bias-controlled multiplex PCR. Turning to the authors' computational methods: Nucleated cell counts per sample were estimated from amplification of reference gene primers within the assay. Sequence reads were collapsed and filtered to measure the absolute abundance of every unique TCRbeta CDR3 rearrangement. Productive Simpson clonality was computed per sample as the square root of Simpson's diversity index over productive rearrangements. What TCRdb holds here is the immuneACCESS table cut down to in-frame rearrangements. Part of the clones is not present; checked against another copy, under half of the missing clones reflect an unresolved V gene, and the others are unexplained. The DNA was the basis for D and trimming; V, J and clone size are from that table. A total of 100,000 to 150,000 clones appear in this sample, about 87% of them only once. Approximately 3.3% of the sample lies in the top ten.

Collaborating institutions collected whole blood in K2EDTA tubes following their own protocols. For TCRbeta analysis, collaborator samples were shipped as frozen whole blood, as isolated PBMCs, or as DNA extracted from either sample type. The CDR3 spans 13 residues, from the cysteine through the phenylalanine. Just CDR3 DNA is preserved here, 39 bases in frame from base 1. Ends trimmed: V by 6 bases, J by 7 bases; bases unmatched to a gene: 5. Based on the germline V gene, the CDR1 and CDR2 sequences are MRHNA and SNTAGT. The TCR originated in an older woman with acute or convalescent COVID-19. Input material: peripheral blood. Recombination connected TRBV6-4 to TRBJ2-1; 8 of the junction bases match TRBD1. The CDR3 region: CASRPRGLNEQFF. The DNA sequence reads TGTGCCAGCAGACCCAGGGGGCTTAATGAGCAGTTCTTC.